This TCR beta chain was recovered during a study of beta chain features in type 1 diabetes. General study findings and limits: Cells with high TCR expression could be over-represented by cDNA sequencing. The question left open here concerned HLA type influencing TCRB rearrangement.

The isolated RNA, all of it, was reverse transcribed, so expressed TCRB transcripts were what got sequenced. The repertoire was sequenced with immunoSEQ multiplex PCR; TCRdb's copy has only in-frame clones and lacks some. The sample includes around 500,000 clones, roughly an eighth seen only once; the top ten take over 0.04%. There are 16 residues in the CDR3. V lost 4 bases to trimming and J lost 5 bases, with 17 bases between them. The V gene's germline CDR1 is LGHNT and CDR2 FRNRAP. This clone was seen only a few times. No antigen is known for it. This chain links TRBV12-5 with TRBJ2-2; no clear D gene. Sequenced input: naive CD4+ T cells from blood. The sequence was collected from a woman between 18 and 29 years old in good health. CDR3 nucleotide sequence: TGTGCTAGTGGTTCAGACCTCGCGAACCCGACCGGGGAGCTGTTTTTT. Translation: CASGSDLANPTGELFF.